This T cell receptor (beta chain) was identified in a study of human T cells and chemical hapten exposure. The time point denotes: pre-sensitization, week 0. Treatment meaning: therapeutic diphenylcyclopropenone sensitization with weekly scalp DPC. This clonotype was recorded at least ten times. TCRdb reanalysed the RACE reads using MiXCR and keeps one entry per CDR3 protein. The table lists 350,000 to 450,000 distinct CDR3 sequences, 5.1% of them singletons. Trimming cost V 1 base and J 1 base, with 16 bases left between them. Germline CDR1 is SGDLS and CDR2 is YYNGEE. This CDR3 spans 17 amino acids. The chain joins TRBV9 to TRBJ2-3; TRBD2 is a possible D gene (7 bases). Sequenced material: whole blood, taken in connection with sensitization to the hapten diphenylcyclopropenone (DPC). The clonotype comes from a woman aged 50 to 60 with alopecia areata. Some clones in this sample may be carry-over from other donors' samples. For the CDR3, the DNA is TGTGCCAGCAGCGTAATAGGGGCGGGGGCTGGCACAGATACGCAGTATTTT. It is translated as CASSVIGAGAGTDTQYF.